This T cell receptor (beta chain) was obtained from a study of T-cell memory formation after mild COVID-19. Study as a whole: There were largely donor-specific TCR clusters. The study's findings and limits: Of the contracting clones, CD4+ ones lay mainly in CM and EM, and CD8+ ones in EMRA.

TCRdb re-derived calls from the 5' RACE reads in MiXCR, one entry per CDR3 protein. Of about 140,000 distinct CDR3 sequences listed, about 5.5% are singletons. This clonotype was recorded many times. Its matching antigen is unknown. Germline loops: CDR1 DFQATT, CDR2 SNEGSKA (reference sequence). The CDR3 has 14 amino acids. V was trimmed by 6 bases and J by 4 bases, leaving 15 bases between them. The clonotype originates from an adult woman who had mild COVID-19 (a few samples of this study predate the infection). Cell type and time point are not known. Input material: PBMCs or a T cell subset sorted from them (not recorded which). J is TRBJ2-2 and V is TRBV20-1; TRBD1 is a possible D gene (7 bases). The CDR3 DNA reads TGCAGTGCGCAGGGGGGTTTTGGCACCGGGGAGCTGTTTTTT. Protein: CSAQGGFGTGELFF.